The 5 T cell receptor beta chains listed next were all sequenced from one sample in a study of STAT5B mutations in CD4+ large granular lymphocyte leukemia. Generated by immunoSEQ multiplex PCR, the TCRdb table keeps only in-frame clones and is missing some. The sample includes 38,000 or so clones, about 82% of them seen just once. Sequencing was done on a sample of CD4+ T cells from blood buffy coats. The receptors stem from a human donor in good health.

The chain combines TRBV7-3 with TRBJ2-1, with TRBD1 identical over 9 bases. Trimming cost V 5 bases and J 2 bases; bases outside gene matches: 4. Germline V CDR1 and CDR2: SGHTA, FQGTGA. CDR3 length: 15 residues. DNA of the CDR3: TGTGCCAGCAGCCCAACAGGGGGCCCCTACAATGAGCAGTTCTTC. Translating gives CASSPTGGPYNEQFF.

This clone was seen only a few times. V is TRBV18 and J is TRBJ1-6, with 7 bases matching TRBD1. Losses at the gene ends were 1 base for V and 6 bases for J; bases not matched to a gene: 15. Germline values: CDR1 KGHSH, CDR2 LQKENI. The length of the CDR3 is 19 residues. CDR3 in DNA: TGTGCCAGCTCACCACTAAGAGGGAGGGGGCCCGACATTAATTCACCCCTCCACTTT. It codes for CASSPLRGRGPDINSPLHF.

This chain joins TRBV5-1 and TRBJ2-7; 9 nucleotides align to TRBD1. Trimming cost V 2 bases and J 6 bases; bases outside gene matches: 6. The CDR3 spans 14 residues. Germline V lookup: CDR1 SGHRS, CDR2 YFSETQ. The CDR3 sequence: CASSLPGQGVEQYF. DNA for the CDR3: TGCGCCAGCAGCTTACCGGGACAGGGCGTCGAGCAGTACTTC.

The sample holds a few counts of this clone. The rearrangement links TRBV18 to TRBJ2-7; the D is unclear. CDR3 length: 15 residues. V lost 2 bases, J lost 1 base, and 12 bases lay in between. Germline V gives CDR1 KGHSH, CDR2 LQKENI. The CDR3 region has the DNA TGTGCCAGCTCACCAGGCGCCACCCAATCCTACGAGCAGTACTTC. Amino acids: CASSPGATQSYEQYF.

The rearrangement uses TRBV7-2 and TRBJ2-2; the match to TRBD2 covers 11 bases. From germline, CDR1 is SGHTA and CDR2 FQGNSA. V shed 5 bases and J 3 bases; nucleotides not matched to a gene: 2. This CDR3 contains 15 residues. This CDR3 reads CASSRLAGHTGELFF. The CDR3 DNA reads TGTGCCAGCAGCCGACTAGCGGGACACACCGGGGAGCTGTTTTTT.